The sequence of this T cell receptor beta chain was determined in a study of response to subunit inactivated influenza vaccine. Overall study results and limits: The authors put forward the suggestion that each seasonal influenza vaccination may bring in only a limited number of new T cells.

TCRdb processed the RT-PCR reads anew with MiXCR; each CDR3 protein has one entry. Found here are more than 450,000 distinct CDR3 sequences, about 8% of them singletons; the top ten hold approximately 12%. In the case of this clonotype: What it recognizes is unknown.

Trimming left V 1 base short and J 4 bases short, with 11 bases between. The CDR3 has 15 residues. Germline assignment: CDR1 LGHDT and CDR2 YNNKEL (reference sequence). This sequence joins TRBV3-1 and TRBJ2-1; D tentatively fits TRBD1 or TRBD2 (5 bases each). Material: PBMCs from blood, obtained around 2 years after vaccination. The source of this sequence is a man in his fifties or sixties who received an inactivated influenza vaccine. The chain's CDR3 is CASSQAGTVYNEQFF. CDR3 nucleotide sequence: TGTGCCAGCAGCCAAGCCGGGACGGTTTACAATGAGCAGTTCTTC.